These 20 T cell receptor beta chains were sequenced from one sample in a study of blood T cell repertoires in COVID-19. Libraries were prepared by immunoSEQ multiplex PCR; TCRdb keeps only in-frame clonotypes and omits some of them. The sample carries 200,000 or so clones, over 70% recorded once. The sample was peripheral blood. The receptors here all came from a man aged 60 to 75 with active or convalescent COVID-19.

This chain joins TRBV7-2 and TRBJ2-1; D might be TRBD2 (5 bases). Looked up from germline, CDR1 is SGHTA and CDR2 is FQGNSA. Trimming removed 5 bases from V and 0 bases from J, with 17 bases in between. The CDR3 loop spans 17 amino acids. DNA for the CDR3: TGTGCCAGCAGCACCTCTAGCACCTGGAGCTCCTACAATGAGCAGTTCTTC. Its translation is CASSTSSTWSSYNEQFF.

The chain links TRBV19 to TRBJ1-1; 8 positions match TRBD1. The V gene end was trimmed by 8 bases and the J gene end by 0 bases; junction bases not matched to a gene: 5. CDR3 length: 14 residues. Germline V lookup: CDR1 LNHDA, CDR2 SQIVND (reference sequence). DNA of the CDR3: TGTGCCAGTGGAACGACAGGGGTGAACACTGAAGCTTTCTTT. It is translated as CASGTTGVNTEAFF.

This chain connects TRBV16 to TRBJ2-1; TRBD1 aligns across 7 bases. CDR1 is KGHSY and CDR2 is FQNENV in the germline V gene. After removal of 3 bases from V and 5 bases from J, the junction contained 4 bases not matched to a gene. This CDR3 has 14 residues. In nucleotides, the CDR3 is TGTGCCAGCAGCCAGAACAGGGGAAACAATGAGCAGTTCTTC. Its translation: CASSQNRGNNEQFF.

The rearrangement uses TRBV7-9 and TRBJ1-3; 7 bases map to TRBD1. The CDR3 runs 14 residues. V lost 5 bases to trimming and J lost 4 bases; unmatched junction nucleotides: 5. In germline, CDR1 is SEHNR, CDR2 FQNEAQ (reference sequence). CDR3 region: CASSGTDRGNTIYF. The CDR3 coding sequence is TGTGCCAGCAGCGGGACGGACAGGGGAAACACCATATATTTT.

The chain joins TRBV7-6 to TRBJ2-7, with 7 bases that match TRBD2. The ends lost 1 base at V and 5 bases at J; junction bases unmatched: 11. Germline V gene sequence: CDR1 SGHVS, CDR2 FNYEAQ. The CDR3 sequence is 16 residues long. The CDR3 sequence: CASSLGPGGRRNEQYF. The DNA of the CDR3 is TGTGCCAGCAGCTTAGGACCCGGCGGGAGAAGGAACGAGCAGTACTTC.

In nucleotides, the CDR3 is TGTGCCTGGACCGGACAGGGGGGGCCCCCAAATCAGCCCCAGCATTTT. Residues: CAWTGQGGPPNQPQHF. The chain carries TRBV30 and TRBJ1-5; 10 nucleotides align to TRBD1. Germline V gene data show CDR1 as GTSNPN and CDR2 as SVGIG (reference sequence). The CDR3 totals 16 residues. J lost 4 bases, V lost 4 bases, and 10 bases had no gene match.

The chain carries TRBV27 and TRBJ2-7, with 7 bases lining up with TRBD1. The CDR3 has 16 residues. Trimming removed 2 bases from V and 4 bases from J; junction bases left unmatched: 11. Per germline, CDR1 MNHEY and CDR2 SMNVEV (reference sequence). The CDR3: CASSLRPGSGGYEQYF. In DNA, the CDR3 is TGTGCCAGCAGTTTACGACCCGGGTCAGGGGGTTACGAGCAGTACTTC.

As DNA, the CDR3 is TGTGCCAGCGGCCCTAGCACAGATACGCAGTATTTT. Residues: CASGPSTDTQYF. This rearrangement joins TRBV12-3 or TRBV12-4 to TRBJ2-3; D not certain. The CDR3 is 12 amino acids. V was pared by 8 bases and J by 0 bases, with 6 bases between.

The V and J genes are TRBV7-9 and TRBJ2-4; 10 bases match TRBD2. Looked up from germline, CDR1 is SEHNR and CDR2 is FQNEAQ (reference sequence). The CDR3 totals 15 residues. Losses at the gene ends were 5 bases for V and 9 bases for J; bases not matched to a gene: 10. The CDR3 loop is CASSRQAGGLGIQYF. The CDR3 DNA is TGTGCCAGCAGCCGCCAAGCGGGAGGGCTCGGCATTCAGTACTTC.

The J gene is TRBJ1-1, the V gene TRBV6-2 or TRBV6-3; D perhaps matches TRBD1 (6 bases). The germline gives CDR1 MNHEY, CDR2 SVGEGT. Trimming cost V 5 bases and J 6 bases, with 19 bases left between them. This CDR3 region has 15 residues. The CDR3 loop is CASSKRQGPGAEAFF. The DNA for the CDR3 is TGTGCCAGCAGTAAAAGGCAGGGGCCAGGGGCTGAAGCTTTCTTT.

Judged by abundance, this clone is medium-sized. This chain connects TRBV7-8 to TRBJ1-5; 8 bases map to TRBD1. CDR1 is SGHVS and CDR2 is FQNEAQ in the germline V gene. The CDR3 consists of 15 residues. Trimming at V came to 4 bases and at J to 6 bases, leaving 8 bases not matched to a gene. CDR3 protein: CASSSRQGPSQPQHF. In nucleotides, the CDR3 is TGTGCCAGCAGCTCGAGACAGGGGCCAAGTCAGCCCCAGCATTTT.

This clone was seen just once. The chain links TRBV24-1 to TRBJ2-5, with 8 positions matching TRBD1. In germline, CDR1 is KGHDR, CDR2 SFDVKD. The CDR3 is 15 residues long. The ends lost 5 bases at V and 2 bases at J; junction bases unmatched: 6. The DNA for the CDR3 is TGTGCCACCAGTGCCCACAGGGGGATGCAAGAGACCCAGTACTTC. Protein product: CATSAHRGMQETQYF.

This rearrangement joins TRBV5-6 to TRBJ1-3; 7 nucleotides align to TRBD1. Per the germline V gene, CDR1 is SGHDT and CDR2 is YYEEEE. The CDR3 totals 16 residues. With V trimmed by 1 base and J by 4 bases, 8 bases remained unmatched. CDR3 sequence: CASSLRGGARGNTIYF. DNA for the CDR3: TGTGCCAGCAGCTTGAGAGGGGGCGCGAGGGGAAACACCATATATTTT.

This sequence joins TRBV7-3 and TRBJ2-7; 10 nucleotides align to TRBD1. Trimming took 5 bases from V and 6 from J; bases not matched to a gene: 4. CDR1 and CDR2 from the germline V gene are SGHTA and FQGTGA. This CDR3 has 13 residues. The CDR3 region is CASSATGGSEQYF. CDR3 coding DNA: TGTGCCAGCAGCGCGACAGGGGGCAGCGAGCAGTACTTC.

The chain links TRBV4-1 to TRBJ2-3, with 9 bases that match TRBD2. The CDR3 length is 16 residues. Germline assignment: CDR1 MGHRA and CDR2 YSYEKL. The junction had 3 bases not matched to a gene; V was cut back by 2 bases and J by 0 bases. In nucleotides, the CDR3 is TGCGCCAGCAGCCAAAAAACTAGCGGGAGCACAGATACGCAGTATTTT. It encodes CASSQKTSGSTDTQYF.

As concerns this clone: The sample has other DNA sequences that encode this CDR3 too. The chain has TRBV5-1 and TRBJ1-5, with 7 bases identical to TRBD1. Germline CDR1 SGHRS, CDR2 YFSETQ. The CDR3 consists of 14 residues. V shed 4 bases, J shed 3 bases, and the junction held 4 bases outside the gene matches. The CDR3, as DNA: TGCGCCAGCAGCCTCACAGGGGACAATCAGCCCCAGCATTTT. It encodes CASSLTGDNQPQHF. Drawing the rest from reference TRBV5-1 and TRBJ1-5, the complete variable domain is KAGVTQTPRYLIKTRGQQVTLSCSPISGHRSVSWYQQTPGQGLQFLFEYFSETQRNKGNFPGRFSGRQFSNSRSEMNVSTLELGDSALYLCASSLTGDNQPQHFGDGTRLSIL.

V gene TRBV29-1 combines with J gene TRBJ2-1; possible D gene TRBD2, 5 bases. Germline V gene lookup returns CDR1 SQVTM and CDR2 ANQGSEA. The CDR3 has 12 amino acids. V lost 7 bases to trimming and J lost 6 bases, with 13 bases between them. CDR3 region: CSAGSFGNEQFF. DNA of the CDR3: TGCAGCGCGGGGAGTTTCGGCAATGAGCAGTTCTTC.

This clone has only one observation. The chain is built from TRBV12-3 or TRBV12-4 and TRBJ2-7; TRBD1 aligns across 7 bases. V trimming: 6 bases; J trimming: 0 bases; junction bases outside the gene matches: 2. The CDR3 is 13 residues long. CDR3 protein: CASRRDSSYEQYF. For the CDR3, the DNA is TGTGCCAGCAGAAGGGACAGCTCCTACGAGCAGTACTTC.

Remarks on this clone: Within the sample, other DNA sequences also encode this same CDR3. The chain combines TRBV5-1 with TRBJ2-7; 10 bases align to TRBD1. CDR1 SGHRS and CDR2 YFSETQ come from the germline V gene. The CDR3 covers 13 residues. With V trimmed by 4 bases and J by 3 bases, 1 base remained unmatched. CDR3 nucleotides: TGCGCCAGCAGCGGGGACAGGGGCTACGAGCAGTACTTC. Residues: CASSGDRGYEQYF.

The CDR3 sequence is CASEPGLAWEQYF. The CDR3 DNA sequence: TGTGCCAGCGAACCGGGACTAGCGTGGGAGCAGTACTTC. The genes are TRBV6-5 and TRBJ2-7; 10 bases fit TRBD2. In germline, CDR1 is MNHEY, CDR2 SVGAGI. The CDR3 length is 13 residues. V lost 8 bases and J lost 7; bases outside the gene matches: 8.